A single sample is the source of the 16 T cell receptor beta chains below, sequenced in a study of CD8 T cells in Susac syndrome. Reverse transcription of roughly 0.45 to 1 ug RNA was performed with random hexamers. TCRdb itself ran the immunoSEQ multiplex PCR reads through MiXCR, one entry per CDR3 protein. This sample yields approximately 100,000 distinct CDR3 sequences, of which approximately 94% are seen a single time; 0.4% to 0.5% belongs to the top ten. The material sequenced was CD8+ T cells from PBMCs. The origin of the receptors is a human donor with Susac syndrome.

The rearrangement joins TRBV7-9 to TRBJ2-5; 12 bases fit TRBD2. Germline V lookup: CDR1 SEHNR, CDR2 FQNEAQ (reference sequence). The CDR3 sequence is 15 residues long. V trimming: 3 bases; J trimming: 2 bases; junction bases outside the gene matches: 1. The CDR3: CASSFGLAGQETQYF. As DNA, the CDR3 is TGTGCCAGCAGCTTTGGACTAGCGGGACAAGAGACCCAGTACTTC.

The genes are TRBV9 and TRBJ1-6; 10 nucleotides agree with TRBD1. Germline V gives CDR1 SGDLS, CDR2 YYNGEE. This CDR3 has 16 residues. V was pared by 3 bases and J by 8 bases, with 8 bases of the junction left unmatched. The CDR3 reads CASSDQRGQGYSPLHF. In nucleotides, the CDR3 is TGTGCCAGCAGCGACCAGCGGGGACAGGGGTATTCACCCCTCCACTTT.

This chain joins TRBV2 and TRBJ2-3; TRBD1 agrees at 9 bases. The V gene end was trimmed by 4 bases and the J gene end by 1 base; junction bases not matched to a gene: 6. Germline assignment: CDR1 SNHLY and CDR2 FYNNEI. The CDR3 sequence is 16 residues long. CDR3 protein: CASSVPRDRGTDTQYF. CDR3 in DNA: TGTGCCAGCAGTGTTCCCCGGGACAGGGGCACAGATACGCAGTATTTT.

The chain carries TRBV9 and TRBJ2-5; D not resolved. CDR1 and CDR2 from the germline V gene are SGDLS and YYNGEE. CDR3 length: 15 amino acids. V was trimmed by 0 bases and J by 5 bases, leaving 14 bases between them. The CDR3 DNA follows: TGTGCCAGCAGCGTAGAAGGGAACCAGGAGGAGACCCAGTACTTC. It translates to CASSVEGNQEETQYF.

This sequence joins TRBV20-1 and TRBJ2-7; D not resolved. Per the germline V gene, CDR1 is DFQATT and CDR2 is SNEGSKA (reference sequence). V lost 5 bases and J lost 0, with 14 bases in between. This CDR3 is 14 amino acids long. DNA of the CDR3: TGCAGTGCTTCGGGTGGTCAGCGCTCCTACGAGCAGTACTTC. Protein product: CSASGGQRSYEQYF.

This sequence joins TRBV4-1 and TRBJ2-5; 10 bases are a match to TRBD2. V dropped 2 bases and J dropped 3; count of bases not matched to a gene: 3. The CDR3 consists of 15 residues. Germline V gives CDR1 MGHRA, CDR2 YSYEKL. DNA for the CDR3: TGCGCCAGCAGCCAACAGCGGGGGGGCAAAGAGACCCAGTACTTC. Encoded protein: CASSQQRGGKETQYF.

V is TRBV15 and J is TRBJ1-2; 11 positions match TRBD1. The CDR3 runs to 12 residues. Germline V gene sequence: CDR1 LNHNV, CDR2 YYDKDF (reference sequence). V shed 9 bases and J 3 bases; nucleotides not matched to a gene: 0. The CDR3 loop reads CATGQGDYGYTF. The CDR3 nucleotides read TGTGCCACGGGACAGGGGGACTATGGCTACACCTTC.

V is TRBV20-1 and J is TRBJ1-2; perhaps TRBD1 as D (5 bases). V dropped 5 bases and J dropped 3 bases, with 25 bases sitting between them. The V gene's germline CDR1 is DFQATT and CDR2 SNEGSKA (reference sequence). The CDR3 runs 17 residues. CDR3 nucleotides: TGCAGTGCTTTTTGGCCAGGGCAAGGGACTAGGGACTATGGCTACACCTTC. The encoded protein is CSAFWPGQGTRDYGYTF.

The genes are TRBV9 and TRBJ2-7; weak D call: TRBD1 (5 bases). Germline values: CDR1 SGDLS, CDR2 YYNGEE. The CDR3 spans 17 residues. V lost 4 bases to trimming and J lost 6 bases, with 26 bases between them. This CDR3 reads CASSQTDAGILTTEQYF. The CDR3 DNA reads as TGTGCCAGCAGCCAAACCGACGCAGGGATTCTGACCACCGAGCAGTACTTC.

The V call is TRBV2, the J call TRBJ1-2, with a possible D match to TRBD1 (5 bases). The CDR3 length is 12 residues. V gave up 8 bases and J gave up 7 bases, with 14 bases separating them. CDR1 is SNHLY and CDR2 is FYNNEI in the germline V gene. CDR3 coding DNA: TGTGCCAGCCACCCAGGGACGGGTGGCTACACCTTC. This encodes CASHPGTGGYTF. The full variable domain, its missing parts supplied by reference TRBV2 and TRBJ1-2, is EPEVTQTPSHQVTQMGQEVILRCVPISNHLYFYWYRQILGQKVEFLVSFYNNEISEKSEIFDDQFSVERPDGSNFTLKIRSTKLEDSAMYFCASHPGTGGYTFGSGTRLTVV.

This chain uses TRBV21-1 with TRBJ1-2; the listed D gene, TRBD1, was not tested against the DNA. TRBV21-1 counts as a pseudogene. The CDR3 has 17 residues. The CDR3 loop is CASSKESGGRVDYGYTF. For the CDR3, the DNA is TGTGCCAGCAGCAAAGAGTCAGGGGGAAGGGTCGACTATGGCTACACCTTC.

V and J are TRBV9 and TRBJ2-7; the D gene is possibly TRBD1 (6 bases). The CDR3 is made up of 13 amino acids. Germline V CDR1 and CDR2: SGDLS, YYNGEE. Trimming pared 2 bases from V and 2 bases from J, leaving 8 bases between. The CDR3 DNA sequence: TGTGCCAGCAGCGTGGCAGGGGCCTACGAGCAGTACTTC. As protein: CASSVAGAYEQYF.

The chain recombines TRBV2 with TRBJ2-7; D uncertain. Per the germline V gene, CDR1 is SNHLY and CDR2 is FYNNEI. Trimming left V 1 base short and J 0 bases short, with 1 base between. The CDR3 sequence is 12 residues long. CDR3 nucleotide sequence: TGTGCCAGCAGTGAAGTCTCCTACGAGCAGTACTTC. It codes for CASSEVSYEQYF. Filled out from reference TRBV2 and TRBJ2-7, the complete variable domain reads EPEVTQTPSHQVTQMGQEVILRCVPISNHLYFYWYRQILGQKVEFLVSFYNNEISEKSEIFDDQFSVERPDGSNFTLKIRSTKLEDSAMYFCASSEVSYEQYFGPGTRLTVT.

The CDR3 nucleotides are TGTGCCAGCAGCTTATCGACGGGCGCCACTGAAGCTTTCTTT. Translating it yields CASSLSTGATEAFF. This chain links TRBV7-9 with TRBJ1-1; D unresolved. Germline V gene sequence: CDR1 SEHNR, CDR2 FQNEAQ (reference sequence). The CDR3 is 14 residues long. Trimming took 2 bases from V and 4 from J, leaving 11 bases between them.

The rearrangement links TRBV4-1 to TRBJ1-2; D perhaps matches TRBD1 (5 bases). The CDR3 sequence is 15 residues long. The ends were cut back, 5 bases at V and 0 bases at J, with 13 bases in the middle. Looked up from germline, CDR1 is MGHRA and CDR2 is YSYEKL. The CDR3, as DNA: TGCGCCAGCAGCGACAGCCCCGGTACTAACTATGGCTACACCTTC. Its translation: CASSDSPGTNYGYTF.

This rearrangement joins TRBV5-6 to TRBJ1-2; 9 nucleotides match TRBD1. This CDR3 spans 18 amino acids. Trimming cost V 0 bases and J 2 bases; bases outside gene matches: 11. CDR1 and CDR2 (germline): SGHDT, YYEEEE. CDR3 DNA sequence: TGTGCCAGCAGCTTGGCTGTGGGGACAGGGAGTCTAAACTATGGCTACACCTTC. This sequence encodes CASSLAVGTGSLNYGYTF.